The clone carrying this T cell receptor beta chain has only a few counts. This entry comes from a study of shared clonotypes between healthy human individuals. Generated by immunoSEQ multiplex PCR, the TCRdb table keeps only in-frame clones and is missing some. The sample includes about 1 million clones, roughly 80% of them seen just once. The sample consisted of memory CD4+ T cells sorted from blood. Regarding subset: CD45RA-negative fraction. The TCR sequence derives from a man between 18 and 35 years old in good health.

The CDR3 nucleotides read TGCAGCGTTGAGGCCGGGTCTCACACAGATACGCAGTATTTT. This translates into CSVEAGSHTDTQYF. The chain links TRBV29-1 to TRBJ2-3; no clear D. The V end was cut by 3 bases, the J end by 2 bases, with 12 bases between. This CDR3 has 14 amino acids. Germline CDR1 and CDR2: SQVTM and ANQGSEA.